The 2 T cell receptor beta chains reported below all come from one sample, sequenced in a study of tumor and adjacent non-tumor tissue in lung cancer. This sample's RNA came from whole unsorted tissue. More than 3 cm separated this lung sample from the edge of the tumor. The library came from three nested PCR rounds adapted from ARM-PCR protocols. TCRdb fed the multiplex PCR reads into MiXCR, producing one record per CDR3 protein. The sample has some 100,000 distinct CDR3 sequences; 80% are singletons. The sequenced sample consisted of distant non-tumor lung tissue. These receptors came from a man aged 55 to 69 with small cell lung cancer.

With regard to this clonotype: One end of the junction does not line up with germline, which may come from a read error. The CDR3 DNA reads as TGTGTCAGCTGGGGCCACGCGAACACCGGGGAGCTGTTTTTT. Its protein product is CVSWGHANTGELFF. The chain employs TRBV6-1 and TRBJ2-2, with D maybe TRBD1 (5 bases). CDR1 and CDR2 (germline): MNHNS, SASEGT. The CDR3 covers 14 residues.

V usage is TRBV11-2 and J usage is TRBJ2-2; no reliable D call. CDR3 size: 13 residues. Germline V CDR1 and CDR2: SGHAT, FQNNGV. The CDR3 protein is CARSLVGTGELFF. In nucleotides, the CDR3 is TGTGCAAGAAGCTTAGTGGGCACCGGGGAGCTGTTTTTT.